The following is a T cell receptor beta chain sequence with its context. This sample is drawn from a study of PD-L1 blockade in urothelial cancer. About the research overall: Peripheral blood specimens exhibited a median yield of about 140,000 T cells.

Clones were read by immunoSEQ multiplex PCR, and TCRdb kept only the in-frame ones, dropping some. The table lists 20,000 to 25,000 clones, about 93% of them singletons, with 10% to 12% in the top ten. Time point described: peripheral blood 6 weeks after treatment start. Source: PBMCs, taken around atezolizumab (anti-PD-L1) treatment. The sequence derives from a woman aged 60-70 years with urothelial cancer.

CDR3 region: CATSRAGTGVLGELFF. The CDR3 DNA reads TGTGCCACCAGCAGAGCCGGGACAGGGGTTCTCGGGGAGCTGTTTTTT. The chain has TRBV15 and TRBJ2-2; 10 bases map to TRBD1. The V gene end was trimmed by 1 base and the J gene end by 7 bases; junction bases not matched to a gene: 6. Germline CDR1 reads LNHNV; CDR2 reads YYDKDF (reference sequence). This CDR3 is 16 amino acids long.